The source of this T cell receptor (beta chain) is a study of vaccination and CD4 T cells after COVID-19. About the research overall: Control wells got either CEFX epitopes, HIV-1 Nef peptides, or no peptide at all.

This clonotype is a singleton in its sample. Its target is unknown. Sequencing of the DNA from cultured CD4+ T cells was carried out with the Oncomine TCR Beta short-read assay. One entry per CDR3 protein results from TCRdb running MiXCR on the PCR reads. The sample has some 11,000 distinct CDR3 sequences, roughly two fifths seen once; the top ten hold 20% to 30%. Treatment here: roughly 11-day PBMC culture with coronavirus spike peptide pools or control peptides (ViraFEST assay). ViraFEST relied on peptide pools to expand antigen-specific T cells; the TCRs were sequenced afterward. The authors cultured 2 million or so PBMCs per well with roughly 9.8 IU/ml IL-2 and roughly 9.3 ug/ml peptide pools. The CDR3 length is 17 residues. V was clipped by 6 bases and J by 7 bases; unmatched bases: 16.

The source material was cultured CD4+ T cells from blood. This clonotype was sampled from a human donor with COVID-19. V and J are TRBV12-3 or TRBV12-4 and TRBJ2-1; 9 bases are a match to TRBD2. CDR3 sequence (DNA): TGTGCCAGCAGCACTAGGCATGCGGGGGGGCCCTGGAATGAGCAGTTCTTC. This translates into CASSTRHAGGPWNEQFF.